The clone carrying this TCR beta chain was picked up a small number of times. Its antigen remains unidentified. This sample was taken from a study of spatial heterogeneity in lung cancer. Study-wide context: Bulk RNA-seq from matched material yielded a T cell module score that correlated strongly with TCR transcript counts in tumor regions. Every unique TCR and UMI combination, on average, appeared more than ten times in raw reads. Study-level findings and limits: Tracking of tumor mutation counts was seen in expanded intratumoral alpha and beta TCR counts.

From the 5' RACE reads, TCRdb called clonotypes with MiXCR, one entry per CDR3 protein. This sample yields more than 25,000 distinct CDR3 sequences, of which more than 5.5% are seen a single time; about 24% belongs to the top ten. Trimming shortened V by 7 bases and J by 2 bases, and 14 bases separated the two germline ends. CDR1 and CDR2 (germline): DFQATT, SNEGSKA (reference sequence). The CDR3 is 13 amino acids. The time point here: sample taken at primary tumor resection. The sample was lung tumor tissue, taken at surgery. This clonotype was obtained from a male donor with early-stage non-small cell lung cancer. This chain joins TRBV20-1 and TRBJ2-5; possible D gene TRBD2, 6 bases. CDR3 coding DNA: TGCAGTGGGATGGGGGGAACGCAAGAGACCCAGTACTTC. This encodes CSGMGGTQETQYF.